This T cell receptor beta chain derives from a study of technical replicates of blood from a few donors. V shed 10 bases, J shed 3 bases, and the junction held 12 bases outside the gene matches. The CDR3 contains 15 residues. Germline V lookup: CDR1 SNHLY, CDR2 FYNNEI. TCRdb's table, derived via immunoSEQ multiplex PCR, lists solely in-frame clones and lacks some. The repertoire holds 56,000 or so clones, nearly 95% seen once, with approximately 3.4% in the top ten. The source is a human donor in good health. Some clones in this sample may be carry-over from other donors' samples. Sequenced material: PBMCs. The V call is TRBV2, the J call TRBJ1-1, with TRBD1 matching 9 bases. CDR3 region: CATRRQGVRYTEAFF. The CDR3 nucleotides read TGTGCCACCAGACGACAGGGGGTAAGGTACACTGAAGCTTTCTTT.